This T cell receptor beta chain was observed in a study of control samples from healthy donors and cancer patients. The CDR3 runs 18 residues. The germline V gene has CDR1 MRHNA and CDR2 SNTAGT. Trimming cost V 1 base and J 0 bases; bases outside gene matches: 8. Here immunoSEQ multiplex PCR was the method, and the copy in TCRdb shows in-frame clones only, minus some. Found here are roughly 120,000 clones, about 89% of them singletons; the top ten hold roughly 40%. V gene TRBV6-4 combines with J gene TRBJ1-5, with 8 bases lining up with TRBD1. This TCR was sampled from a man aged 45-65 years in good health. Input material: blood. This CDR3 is CASSDLDRERYSNQPQHF. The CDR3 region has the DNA TGTGCCAGCAGTGACTTGGACAGGGAACGGTATAGCAATCAGCCCCAGCATTTT.